This record looks at one T cell receptor (beta chain) sequence and its context. The data originate from a study of blood T cell repertoires in COVID-19. Trimming stripped 5 bases from V and 2 bases from J, with 11 bases between. CDR3 length: 14 amino acids. Germline CDR1 is SGHKS and CDR2 is YYEKEE (reference sequence). TCRdb's table, derived via immunoSEQ multiplex PCR, lists solely in-frame clones and lacks some. The sample has some 130,000 clones, around 76% seen once. Sequencing used peripheral blood. This TCR derives from a man at least 80 years old with acute or convalescent COVID-19. The rearrangement uses TRBV5-5 and TRBJ1-5, with D unclear. The CDR3 loop is CASSQSPGNQPQHF. The CDR3 nucleotides are TGTGCCAGCAGTCAATCTCCGGGCAATCAGCCCCAGCATTTT.